This TCR beta chain was profiled in a study of T cell repertoires in cytomegalovirus infection. Turning to the study itself: From public TCR beta signatures came an indication of both CMV infection and matching HLA type. Whole-study results and caveats: There were carriers of CMV plus the relevant HLA, and cumulative public TCR beta family frequency identified them. Ex vivo, HLA-C-restricted CMV-specific TCR beta clonotypes prevailed over the rest of the response.

CDR1 and CDR2 (germline): GTSNPN, SVGIG (reference sequence). Trimming at V came to 8 bases and at J to 9 bases, leaving 4 bases not matched to a gene. This CDR3 comprises 13 residues. Of note for this clonotype: Its antigen is still unknown.

TCRdb used MiXCR to reprocess the reads, holding one entry per CDR3 protein. The sample has hundreds of thousands of distinct CDR3 sequences, 15% to 20% seen once; the top ten hold roughly 8.7%. Sequencing was performed on PBMCs. The V and J genes are TRBV30 and TRBJ2-1; 16 nucleotides line up with TRBD2. The clonotype was recovered from a human donor in good health (CMV status not recorded). Some clones in this sample may be carry-over from other donors' samples. CDR3 sequence: CAGTSGRAGEQFF. The CDR3 region has the DNA TGTGCCGGGACTAGCGGGAGGGCGGGTGAGCAGTTCTTC.